These T cell receptor beta chains were read from a single sample in a study of cytomegalovirus exposure and HLA in healthy donors. Profiled with immunoSEQ multiplex PCR; TCRdb holds only in-frame clones, not every one. The sample lists about 160,000 clones, about 71% occurring once. The specimen sequenced was PBMCs. These receptors were collected from a woman between 40 and 55 years old in good health and CMV-seropositive. Both conserved end residues are part of each CDR3.

CDR3aa: CASSQDGSGLHSPLHF
j_gene: TRBJ1-6
v_gene: TRBV4-2

CDR3aa: CASSLVGGETQYF
j_gene: TRBJ2-5
v_gene: TRBV5-4

CDR3aa: CASKWTGRGEQYF
j_gene: TRBJ2-7
v_gene: TRBV28

CDR3aa: CASSSWGWVAKNIQYF
j_gene: TRBJ2-4
v_gene: TRBV5-6

CDR3aa: CASSPGGWNSPLHF
j_gene: TRBJ1-6
v_gene: TRBV5-6

CDR3aa: CASSLDGGREAFF
j_gene: TRBJ1-1
v_gene: TRBV7-9

CDR3aa: CASSWGESYEQYF
j_gene: TRBJ2-7
v_gene: TRBV5-1

CDR3aa: CASSFGTGGCGYTF
j_gene: TRBJ1-2
v_gene: TRBV5-1

CDR3aa: CASSAGTGGRRGSGHYEQYF
j_gene: TRBJ2-7
v_gene: TRBV7-7

CDR3aa: CASRYRGGGYTF
j_gene: TRBJ1-2
v_gene: TRBV2

CDR3aa: CASSTTGGGETQYF
j_gene: TRBJ2-5
v_gene: TRBV28